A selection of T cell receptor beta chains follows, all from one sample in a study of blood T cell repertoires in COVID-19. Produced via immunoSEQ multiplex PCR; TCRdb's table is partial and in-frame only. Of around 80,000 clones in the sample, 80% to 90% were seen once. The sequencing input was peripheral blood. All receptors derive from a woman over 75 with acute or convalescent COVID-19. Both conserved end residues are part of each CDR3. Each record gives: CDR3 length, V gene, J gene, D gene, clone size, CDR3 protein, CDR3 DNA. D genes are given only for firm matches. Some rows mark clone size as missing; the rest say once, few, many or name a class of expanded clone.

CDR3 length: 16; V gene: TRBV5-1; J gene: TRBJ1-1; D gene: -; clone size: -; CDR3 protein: CASSSRGGAVNTEAFF; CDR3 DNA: TGCGCCAGCAGCAGCCGGGGCGGGGCCGTGAACACTGAAGCTTTCTTT
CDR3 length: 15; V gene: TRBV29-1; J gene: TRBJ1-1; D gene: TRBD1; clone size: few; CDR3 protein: CSVEDWTGGYTEAFF; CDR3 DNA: TGCAGCGTTGAAGATTGGACAGGGGGATACACTGAAGCTTTCTTT
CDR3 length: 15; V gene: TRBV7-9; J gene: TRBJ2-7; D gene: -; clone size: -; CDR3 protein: CASSLVHNSRYEQYF; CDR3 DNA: TGTGCCAGCAGCTTAGTTCATAACAGCCGGTACGAGCAGTACTTC
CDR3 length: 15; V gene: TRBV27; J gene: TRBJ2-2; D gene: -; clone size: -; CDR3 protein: CASSLWGSNTGELFF; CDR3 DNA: TGTGCCAGCAGTTTGTGGGGCAGTAACACCGGGGAGCTGTTTTTT
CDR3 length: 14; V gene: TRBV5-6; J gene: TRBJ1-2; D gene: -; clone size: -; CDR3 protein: CASSLREKGYGYTF; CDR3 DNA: TGTGCCAGCAGCTTGAGGGAGAAAGGCTATGGCTACACCTTC
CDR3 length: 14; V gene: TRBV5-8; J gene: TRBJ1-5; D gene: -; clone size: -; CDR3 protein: CASSILGGNQPQHF; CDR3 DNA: TGTGCCAGCAGCATCCTCGGGGGCAATCAGCCCCAGCATTTT
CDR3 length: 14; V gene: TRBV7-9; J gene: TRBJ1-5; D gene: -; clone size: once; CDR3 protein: CASSTGGSNQPQHF; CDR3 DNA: TGTGCCAGCAGCACCGGTGGTAGCAATCAGCCCCAGCATTTT
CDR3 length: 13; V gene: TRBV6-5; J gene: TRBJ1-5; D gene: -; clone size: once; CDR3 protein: CASSLGRDQPQHF; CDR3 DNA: TGTGCCAGCAGTTTGGGCAGGGATCAGCCCCAGCATTTT
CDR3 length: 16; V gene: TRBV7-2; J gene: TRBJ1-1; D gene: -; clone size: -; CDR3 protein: CASSFWGGQINTEAFF; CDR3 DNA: TGTGCCAGCAGCTTTTGGGGGGGGCAGATAAACACTGAAGCTTTCTTT
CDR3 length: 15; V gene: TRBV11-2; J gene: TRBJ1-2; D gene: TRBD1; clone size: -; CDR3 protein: CASSFRQGFNYGYTF; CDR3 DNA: TGTGCCAGCAGCTTCCGACAGGGCTTTAACTATGGCTACACCTTC
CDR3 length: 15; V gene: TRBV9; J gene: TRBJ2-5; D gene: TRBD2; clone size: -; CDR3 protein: CASSASGLGEETQYF; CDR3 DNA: TGTGCCAGCAGCGCCTCGGGACTAGGGGAGGAGACCCAGTACTTC
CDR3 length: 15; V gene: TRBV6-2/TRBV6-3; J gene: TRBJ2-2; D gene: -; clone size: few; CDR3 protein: CASSEGGIVTGELFF; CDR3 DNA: TGTGCCAGCAGTGAGGGCGGGATTGTTACCGGGGAGCTGTTTTTT
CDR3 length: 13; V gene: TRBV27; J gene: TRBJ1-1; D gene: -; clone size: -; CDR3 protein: CASSSVRGTEAFF; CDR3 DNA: TGTGCCAGCAGTTCAGTCCGGGGCACTGAAGCTTTCTTT
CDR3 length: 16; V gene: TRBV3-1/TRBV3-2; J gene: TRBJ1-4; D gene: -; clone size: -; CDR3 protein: CASSQADWDSQEKLFF; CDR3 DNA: TGTGCCAGCAGCCAAGCGGACTGGGATTCACAAGAAAAACTGTTTTTT
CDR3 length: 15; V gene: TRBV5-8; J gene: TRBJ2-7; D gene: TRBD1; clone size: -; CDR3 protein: CASSMGQGFSYEQYF; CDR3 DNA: TGTGCCAGCAGCATGGGACAGGGGTTCTCCTACGAGCAGTACTTC
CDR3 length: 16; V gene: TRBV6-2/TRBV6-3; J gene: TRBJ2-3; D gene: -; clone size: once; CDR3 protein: CASSYPSGRAGDTQYF; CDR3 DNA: TGTGCCAGCAGTTACCCCTCGGGCAGGGCTGGAGATACGCAGTATTTT
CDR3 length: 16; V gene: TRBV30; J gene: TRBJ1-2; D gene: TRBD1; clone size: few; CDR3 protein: CAWMGRGQASSRGYTF; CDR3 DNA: TGTGCCTGGATGGGGAGGGGACAGGCGTCGAGTCGTGGCTACACCTTC
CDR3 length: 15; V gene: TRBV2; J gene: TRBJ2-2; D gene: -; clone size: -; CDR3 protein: CASSAAGRNTGELFF; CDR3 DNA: TGTGCCAGCAGTGCCGCGGGGAGGAACACCGGGGAGCTGTTTTTT
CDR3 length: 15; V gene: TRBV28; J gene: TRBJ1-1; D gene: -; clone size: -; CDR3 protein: CASSSIGGGNTEAFF; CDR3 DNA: TGTGCCAGCAGTTCCATAGGAGGCGGGAACACTGAAGCTTTCTTT
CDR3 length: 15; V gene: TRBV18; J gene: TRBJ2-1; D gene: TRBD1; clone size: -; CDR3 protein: CASSPQQGANYEQFF; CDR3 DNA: TGTGCCAGCTCACCGCAGCAGGGGGCTAACTATGAGCAGTTCTTC
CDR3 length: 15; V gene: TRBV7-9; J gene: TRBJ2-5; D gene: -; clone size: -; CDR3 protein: CASSLAGQPQETQYF; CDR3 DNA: TGTGCCAGCAGCTTAGCGGGACAACCCCAAGAGACCCAGTACTTC
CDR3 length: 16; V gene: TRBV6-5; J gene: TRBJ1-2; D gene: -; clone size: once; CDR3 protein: CASSSPGHPTSVGYTF; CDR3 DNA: TGTGCCAGCAGTTCCCCGGGACACCCGACCTCTGTCGGCTACACCTTC